This T cell receptor beta chain was sequenced during a study of T-cell reconstitution after alpha-beta-depleted transplantation in children. Unique molecular identifiers were used in preparing the TCRbeta library. One entry per CDR3 protein, called by TCRdb with MiXCR from the PCR reads. In the table there are hundreds of thousands of distinct CDR3 sequences, 16% of which are singletons. The V end was cut by 2 bases, the J end by 4 bases, with 21 bases between. CDR1 and CDR2 from the germline V gene are SGHAT and FQNNGV. The CDR3 consists of 18 residues. The sequence came from a human donor who donated a stem cell graft to a child with acute myeloid leukemia. The chain has TRBV11-2 and TRBJ1-3; D is unresolved. This sample comprised PBMCs from the stem cell graft donor, obtained from the stem cell graft. The CDR3 DNA is TGTGCCAGCAGCTTATTTTTCATTACGGGGAGGGAAGGAAACACCATATATTTT. Translated: CASSLFFITGREGNTIYF.